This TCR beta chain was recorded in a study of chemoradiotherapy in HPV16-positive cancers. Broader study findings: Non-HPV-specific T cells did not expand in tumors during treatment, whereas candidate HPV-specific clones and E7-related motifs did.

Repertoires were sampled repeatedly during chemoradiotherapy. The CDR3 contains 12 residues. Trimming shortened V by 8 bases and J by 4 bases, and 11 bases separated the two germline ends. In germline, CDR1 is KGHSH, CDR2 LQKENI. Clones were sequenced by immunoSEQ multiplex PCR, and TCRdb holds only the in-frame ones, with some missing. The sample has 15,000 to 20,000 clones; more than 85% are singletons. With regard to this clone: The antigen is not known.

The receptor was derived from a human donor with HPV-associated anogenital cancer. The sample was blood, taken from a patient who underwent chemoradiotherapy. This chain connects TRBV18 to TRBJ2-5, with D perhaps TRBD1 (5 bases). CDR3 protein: CASAVGPETQYF. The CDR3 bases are TGTGCCAGCGCGGTGGGGCCAGAGACCCAGTACTTC.